Sequencing of this T cell receptor (beta chain) was carried out in a study of blood T cell repertoires in COVID-19. Background on the study: PBMCs, B-cell-depleted T cells, or T cells were the source of the cDNA or gDNA that made up the material.

Authors' analysis steps: Estimated nucleated cell counts came from reference gene primer amplification. TCRdb's table, derived via immunoSEQ multiplex PCR, lists solely in-frame clones and lacks some. That table furnishes V, J and clone size, whereas the DNA furnished D and trimming. Seen here are about 200,000 clones, more than 70% observed once, and the top ten hold approximately 7.6%. The CDR3 is 17 amino acids. Germline V lookup: CDR1 SEHNR, CDR2 FQNEAQ (reference sequence). V dropped 4 bases and J dropped 5; count of bases not matched to a gene: 12. Individuals drawn from around 24 US areas were roughly 18 to 95 years old. Either two negative PCRs, clearance, or symptom resolution qualified Cohort 3 donors as recovered.

The sequence came from a woman between 18 and 29 years old who had recovered from COVID-19. The sample taken for sequencing was PBMCs or T cells enriched from blood (not recorded which). V usage is TRBV7-9 and J usage is TRBJ1-5, with 9 bases aligning to TRBD1. CDR3 bases: TGTGCCAGCAGCTCTGGGTGGGACAGGGTGCCCCATCAGCCCCAGCATTTT. Translating it yields CASSSGWDRVPHQPQHF. Combining the CDR3 with reference TRBV7-9 and TRBJ1-5 gives the whole variable domain DTGVSQNPRHKITKRGQNVTFRCDPISEHNRLYWYRQTLGQGPEFLTYFQNEAQLEKSRLLSDRFSAERPKGSFSTLEIQRTEQGDSAMYLCASSSGWDRVPHQPQHFGDGTRLSIL.